This T cell receptor (beta chain) originates from a study of blood T cell repertoires in COVID-19. Overall study: T cells, B-cell-depleted T cells, or PBMCs provided the cDNA or gDNA that served as material.

The CDR3 is 16 residues long. CDR1 MNHNY and CDR2 SVGAGI come from the germline V gene (reference sequence). V was pared by 5 bases and J by 0 bases, with 5 bases of the junction left unmatched. Libraries were prepared by immunoSEQ multiplex PCR; TCRdb keeps only in-frame clonotypes and omits some of them. Here the sample spans approximately 85,000 clones, about nine tenths being singletons. Specimen: peripheral blood. V and J are TRBV6-6 and TRBJ1-5; 9 nucleotides align to TRBD1. The TCR comes from a woman between 45 and 65 years old with active or convalescent COVID-19. The CDR3 protein is CASSADRGLSNQPQHF. DNA for the CDR3: TGTGCCAGCAGTGCGGACAGGGGCCTTAGCAATCAGCCCCAGCATTTT.